This T cell receptor beta chain emerged from a study of blood T cell repertoires in COVID-19. Study context: Collection of acute and convalescent COVID-19 samples took place in the United States, Italy and Spain.

Germline V CDR1 and CDR2: KGHDR, SFDVKD. This CDR3 spans 16 amino acids. V lost 0 bases and J lost 5, with 15 bases in between. The method was immunoSEQ multiplex PCR; TCRdb's version includes in-frame clones alone and lacks a portion of them. The table lists 200,000 to 300,000 clones, 88% of them singletons. The study drew participants aged about 18 to 89 years from fewer than 30 US areas. In assigning cohorts, the study relied on participant-reported clinical history. V and J are TRBV24-1 and TRBJ2-5, with D possibly TRBD2 on 6 matching bases. Input material: PBMCs or T cells enriched from blood (not recorded which). This clonotype was obtained from a middle-aged woman with acute COVID-19. The CDR3: CATSDLLGGAHETQYF. The CDR3 bases are TGTGCCACCAGTGATTTGTTAGGCGGGGCTCACGAGACCCAGTACTTC.